The T cell receptor beta chain described here comes from a study of spatial heterogeneity in lung cancer. The CDR3 is 11 amino acids. Trimming took 7 bases from V and 4 from J, leaving 4 bases between them. Findings and limits, study-wide: Among blood samples, ubiquitous expanded tumor TCRs appeared more at resection than at follow-up.

MiXCR was run by TCRdb on the 5' RACE reads, yielding one entry per CDR3 protein. Among around 45,000 distinct CDR3 sequences listed, 22% were seen once. In its sample, this clonotype was seen many times. The antigen remains undetermined. The time point is: blood at routine non-recurrence follow-up after resection. The clonotype was recovered from a female donor with early-stage non-small cell lung cancer. The chain recombines TRBV12-3 or TRBV12-4 with TRBJ2-2, with unresolved D. Sequenced material: PBMCs, taken at follow-up. The CDR3 region has the DNA TGTGCCAGCACATTCACCGGGGAGCTGTTTTTT. Translating it yields CASTFTGELFF.